This entry describes one T cell receptor beta chain. Its specificity is unknown. Diagnostic assessment was based on clinical symptoms, serum thyroxine and TRAb, thyroid ultrasound and orbital computed tomography. The CDR3 totals 13 residues. Between the trimmed V and J ends, which lost 2 bases and 4 bases, there was a span of 9 bases. In germline, CDR1 is SGHRS, CDR2 YFSETQ. The data were obtained in a study of T cells in Graves' hyperthyroidism and ophthalmopathy. It was RNA transcripts that yielded the amplified TCR beta CDR3 regions. Primed by the HTBI set, a first-round RT-PCR was run on the TCR CDR3. TCRdb fed the multiplex PCR reads into MiXCR, producing one record per CDR3 protein. Altogether hundreds of thousands of distinct CDR3 sequences are present, just under 20% being singletons, with the ten largest covering over 45%. Study results and caveats: Separation of ophthalmopathy from stable hyperthyroidism was achieved by a 13 V-J model.

J is TRBJ1-2 and V is TRBV5-1; D gene unclear. The clonotype was recovered from a man aged 35 to 55 with Graves' ophthalmopathy. The sample taken for sequencing was blood. The CDR3 DNA is TGCGCCAGCAGCTTTGGGCAGACCTATGGCTACACCTTC. Translated: CASSFGQTYGYTF.